The T cell receptor beta chain under discussion was sequenced for a study of blood T cell repertoires in COVID-19. Turning to the study itself: Samples came from the United States, Italy and Spain, spanning acute and convalescent COVID-19.

TCRdb keeps only in-frame clones here, not all; method: immunoSEQ multiplex PCR. Found here are 180,000 or so clones, around four fifths of them singletons; the top ten hold approximately 4%. V shed 3 bases, J shed 1 base, and the junction held 6 bases outside the gene matches. Germline CDR1 and CDR2: SGHNT and YYREEE (reference sequence). The length of the CDR3 is 15 residues. The receptor was isolated from a woman aged 50 to 60 in a cohort exposed to, infected with or recovered from COVID-19 (not recorded which). The rearrangement joins TRBV5-4 to TRBJ2-7, with TRBD2 identical over 8 bases. The sequencing sample was made of PBMCs or T cells enriched from blood (not recorded which). The CDR3 coding sequence is TGTGCCAGCAGCTACGGCGGGACTAGTTCCTACGAGCAGTACTTC. It codes for CASSYGGTSSYEQYF.